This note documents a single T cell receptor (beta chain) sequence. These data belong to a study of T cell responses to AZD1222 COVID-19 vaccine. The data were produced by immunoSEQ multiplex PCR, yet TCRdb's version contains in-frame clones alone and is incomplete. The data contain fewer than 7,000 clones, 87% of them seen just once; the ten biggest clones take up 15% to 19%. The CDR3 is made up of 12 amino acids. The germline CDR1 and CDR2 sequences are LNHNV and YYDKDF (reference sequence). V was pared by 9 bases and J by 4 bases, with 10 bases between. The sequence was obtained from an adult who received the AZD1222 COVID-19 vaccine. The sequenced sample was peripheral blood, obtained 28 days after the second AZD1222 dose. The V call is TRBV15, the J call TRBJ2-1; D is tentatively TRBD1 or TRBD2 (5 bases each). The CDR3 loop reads CATRGTYNEQFF. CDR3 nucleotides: TGTGCCACTCGGGGCACGTACAATGAGCAGTTCTTC.